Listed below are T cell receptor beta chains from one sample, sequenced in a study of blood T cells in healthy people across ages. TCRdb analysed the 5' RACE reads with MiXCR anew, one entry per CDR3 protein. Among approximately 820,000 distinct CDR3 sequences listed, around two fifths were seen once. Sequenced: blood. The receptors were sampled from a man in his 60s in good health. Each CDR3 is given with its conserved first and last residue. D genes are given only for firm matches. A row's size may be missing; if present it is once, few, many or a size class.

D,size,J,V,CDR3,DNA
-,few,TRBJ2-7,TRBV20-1,CSAREGEIPSYEQYF,TGCAGTGCTAGGGAAGGAGAGATTCCCTCCTACGAGCAGTACTTC
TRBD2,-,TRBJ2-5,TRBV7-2,CASSLLGLAGDSSYNEQYF,TGTGCCAGCAGCTTACTGGGACTAGCGGGGGATAGCTCCTACAATGAGCAGTACTTC
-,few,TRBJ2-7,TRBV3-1,CASSLQTDSYEQYF,TGTGCCAGCAGCCTCCAGACAGACTCCTACGAGCAGTACTTC
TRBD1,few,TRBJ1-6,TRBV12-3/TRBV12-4,CASSFVQGASPLHF,TGTGCCAGCAGTTTTGTCCAGGGGGCTTCACCCCTCCACTTT
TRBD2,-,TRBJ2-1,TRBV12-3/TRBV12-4,CASGREYSYNEQFF,TGTGCCAGCGGGCGGGAGTACTCCTACAATGAGCAGTTCTTC
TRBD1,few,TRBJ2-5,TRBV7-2,CASSPRQGAGEQYF,TGTGCCAGCAGCCCACGACAGGGGGCGGGTGAGCAGTACTTC
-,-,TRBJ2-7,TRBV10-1,CASSDSPGTSYEQYF,TGCGCCAGCAGTGATTCCCCAGGGACATCCTACGAGCAGTACTTC
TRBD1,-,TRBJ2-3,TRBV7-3,CASSFPFRDRKTDTQYF,TGTGCCAGCAGCTTCCCTTTCCGGGACAGAAAGACAGATACGCAGTATTTT
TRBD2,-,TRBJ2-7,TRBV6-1,CASSQRGLSSYEQYF,TGTGCCAGCAGTCAGCGGGGGCTGAGCTCCTACGAGCAGTACTTC
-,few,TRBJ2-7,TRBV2,CASSGGRTASYEQYF,TGTGCCAGCAGTGGGGGGCGGACAGCTTCCTACGAGCAGTACTTC
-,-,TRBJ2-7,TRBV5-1,CASSLAGDIYEQYF,TGCGCCAGCAGCTTGGCCGGGGACATCTACGAGCAGTACTTC
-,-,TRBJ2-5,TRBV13,CASSLDSGQGGNEQYF,TGTGCCAGCAGCTTAGATTCGGGTCAGGGTGGTAATGAGCAGTACTTC
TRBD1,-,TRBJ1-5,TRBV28,CASTPDRTRPQHF,TGTGCCAGCACCCCGGACAGGACGCGGCCCCAGCATTTT
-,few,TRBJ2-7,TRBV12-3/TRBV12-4,CASSYSPGHLSYEQYF,TGTGCCAGCAGTTACTCCCCGGGACACCTCTCCTACGAGCAGTACTTC
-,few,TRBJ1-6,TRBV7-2,CASSQLTGTNSPLHF,TGTGCCAGCAGCCAACTAACAGGGACTAATTCACCCCTCCACTTT